The 21 T cell receptor beta chains below were found in one sample sequenced in a study of shared clonotypes between healthy human individuals (dated by TCRdb to 2020 to 2022). Libraries were prepared through the immunoSEQ multiplex PCR assay. TCRdb obtained this table from immuneACCESS and retained in-frame rearrangements with V and J assigned. These tables miss some clones; where compared with another copy, unresolved V genes account for less than half of the shortfall, and the remainder is unexplained. The sample includes roughly 2.1 million clones, with about 93% observed a single time. About 1.5% of the sample comes from the top ten. CD8 naive samples were obtained by positive selection for CCR7 among CD45RO-negative cells, yielding a CD45RA+CCR7+ population from which TemRA cells were excluded. Source material: naive CD8+ T cells from PBMCs. The cell subset or site label corresponds to: CD45RA+CCR7+. These receptors were collected from a man younger than 35 in good health. Some clones in this sample may be carry-over from other donors' samples.

This sequence joins TRBV2 and TRBJ2-7; D perhaps matches TRBD1 (6 bases). Germline assignment: CDR1 SNHLY and CDR2 FYNNEI. Trimming took off 4 bases at V and 2 bases at J, with 9 bases between the two ends. The CDR3 totals 13 residues. CDR3 amino acids: CASSVSGAYEQYF. The CDR3 nucleotides read TGTGCCAGCAGTGTATCAGGGGCCTACGAGCAGTACTTC.

The CDR3 nucleotides are TGTGCCAGCAGCTTGGCCGCAGGGGGAGTCCACGAGCAGTACTTC. Protein product: CASSLAAGGVHEQYF. The V call is TRBV5-4, the J call TRBJ2-7; 7 nucleotides line up with TRBD1. This CDR3 spans 15 amino acids. With V trimmed by 0 bases and J by 5 bases, 8 bases remained unmatched. Germline assignment: CDR1 SGHNT and CDR2 YYREEE (reference sequence). The full variable domain, rest sourced from reference TRBV5-4 and TRBJ2-7, is ETGVTQSPTHLIKTRGQQVTLRCSSQSGHNTVSWYQQALGQGPQFIFQYYREEENGRGNFPPRFSGLQFPNYSSELNVNALELDDSALYLCASSLAAGGVHEQYFGPGTRLTVT.

J is TRBJ2-3 and V is TRBV9; tentatively, D is TRBD1 (6 bases). V shed 3 bases and J shed 2 bases, with 22 bases lying between them. The CDR3 is 18 residues long. Germline CDR1 SGDLS, CDR2 YYNGEE. CDR3 sequence (DNA): TGTGCCAGCAGCGACTCCACTACTCTCGGGACACACACAGATACGCAGTATTTT. The encoded protein is CASSDSTTLGTHTDTQYF.

The chain employs TRBV7-2 and TRBJ1-5; D may be TRBD1 (6 bases). Trimming pared 3 bases from V and 4 bases from J, leaving 13 bases between. This CDR3 contains 15 residues. Germline V lookup: CDR1 SGHTA, CDR2 FQGNSA. CDR3 loop: CASSFYDGQNQPQHF. The CDR3 nucleotides are TGTGCCAGCAGCTTCTACGACGGACAGAATCAGCCCCAGCATTTT.

This sequence joins TRBV7-8 and TRBJ2-7; D is undetermined. The CDR3 covers 11 residues. V gave up 5 bases and J gave up 13 bases, with 15 bases separating them. From germline, CDR1 is SGHVS and CDR2 FQNEAQ. Here the CDR3 reads CASSPRTETYF. The CDR3 DNA reads TGTGCCAGCAGCCCCCGGACCGAAACCTACTTC.

The chain has TRBV23-1 and TRBJ2-7; D remains unclear. TRBV23-1 has ORF status, its function being uncertain. The CDR3 has 15 amino acids. Trimming removed 2 bases from V and 1 base from J, with 12 bases in between. The CDR3 nucleotides read TGCGCCAGCAGTCAAGTCCGGCAGCCGTCCTACGAGCAGTACTTC. As protein: CASSQVRQPSYEQYF.

Concerning this clone itself: This sample includes further DNA sequences coding for the same CDR3. The chain has TRBV28 and TRBJ1-3; D is possibly TRBD1 (5 bases). The V end lost 4 bases, the J end lost 2 bases, and 6 bases lay between the germline ends. This CDR3 region has 13 residues. Germline V CDR1 and CDR2: MDHEN, SYDVKM. As DNA, the CDR3 is TGTGCCAGCAGTTGGGGGGCTGGAAACACCATATATTTT. Protein product: CASSWGAGNTIYF.

This sequence joins TRBV27 and TRBJ2-7; a possible D gene is TRBD2 (6 bases). CDR1 is MNHEY, CDR2 SMNVEV, per germline (reference sequence). This CDR3 is 16 amino acids long. V dropped 2 bases and J dropped 0 bases, with 14 bases sitting between them. CDR3 in amino acids: CASSLIAAPTSYEQYF. CDR3 coding DNA: TGTGCCAGCAGTTTAATAGCGGCCCCCACCTCCTACGAGCAGTACTTC.

For this clone: Other DNA sequences in the same sample also yield this CDR3. This chain joins TRBV5-4 and TRBJ2-1; 8 bases align to TRBD2. This CDR3 is 15 amino acids long. Germline V gene sequence: CDR1 SGHNT, CDR2 YYREEE (reference sequence). With 1 base clipped from V and 3 bases from J, the junction kept 3 bases outside the gene matches. The CDR3 bases are TGTGCCAGCAGCTTGAGGCGGGAGGTCTACAATGAGCAGTTCTTC. Its protein product is CASSLRREVYNEQFF.

This clone was found once. The chain joins TRBV6-5 to TRBJ1-1, with unresolved D. From germline, CDR1 is MNHEY and CDR2 SVGAGI. The CDR3 has 15 amino acids. V lost 0 bases, J lost 5 bases, and 13 bases lay in between. The CDR3 sequence: CASSYSNVGFTEAFF. The CDR3 DNA is TGTGCCAGCAGTTACTCGAATGTAGGGTTTACTGAAGCTTTCTTT.

This clone was seen just once. This chain connects TRBV13 to TRBJ2-7; 9 nucleotides line up with TRBD1. Germline V gene data show CDR1 as PRHDT and CDR2 as FYEKMQ (reference sequence). CDR3 length: 17 amino acids. Germline trimming cut 0 bases from V and 2 bases from J; bases unmatched to any gene: 8. In nucleotides, the CDR3 is TGTGCCAGCAGCTTAGGCCCGGGGACAGGGTTAGCCTACGAGCAGTACTTC. This sequence encodes CASSLGPGTGLAYEQYF.

J is TRBJ2-1 and V is TRBV5-6; D unresolved. Germline V CDR1 and CDR2: SGHDT, YYEEEE. Trimming pared 2 bases from V and 12 bases from J, leaving 12 bases between. The CDR3 totals 12 residues. CDR3 residues: CASSFLIERQFF. The CDR3 bases are TGTGCCAGCAGCTTCCTGATAGAACGGCAGTTCTTC.

The chain has TRBV27 and TRBJ2-7; D remains ambiguous. CDR1 is MNHEY, CDR2 SMNVEV, per germline (reference sequence). V was pared by 4 bases and J by 6 bases, with 7 bases between. The length of the CDR3 is 11 residues. CDR3 nucleotides: TGTGCCAGCAGTTCCATGGGCGAGCAGTACTTC. Amino acids: CASSSMGEQYF.

The chain is built from TRBV13 and TRBJ2-7, with 12 bases matching TRBD1. V gave up 6 bases and J gave up 3 bases; unmatched junction bases: 12. The germline gives CDR1 PRHDT, CDR2 FYEKMQ (reference sequence). The CDR3 contains 17 residues. This CDR3 reads CASSPPFRDRGHYEQYF. The CDR3 region has the DNA TGTGCCAGCAGTCCCCCTTTCCGGGACAGGGGGCACTACGAGCAGTACTTC.

The chain employs TRBV7-9 and TRBJ2-7, with D tentatively TRBD1 or TRBD2 (6 bases each). CDR3 length: 14 amino acids. Trimming stripped 8 bases from V and 5 bases from J, with 19 bases between. Germline V CDR1 and CDR2: SEHNR, FQNEAQ (reference sequence). As DNA, the CDR3 is TGTGCCAGCGCGCTTAGGGGGGCTAGTGACGAGCAGTACTTC. This codes for CASALRGASDEQYF.

The rearrangement uses TRBV27 and TRBJ1-1; D gene uncertain. Trimming left V 0 bases short and J 6 bases short, with 11 bases between. This CDR3 region has 14 residues. Germline CDR1 reads MNHEY; CDR2 reads SMNVEV (reference sequence). CDR3 sequence reads: CASSLSLGFAEAFF. The CDR3 DNA sequence: TGTGCCAGCAGTTTATCGTTGGGTTTCGCTGAAGCTTTCTTT.

For the CDR3, the DNA is TGTGCCAGTAGTGCCGAAGGCGTCTACAATGAGCAGTTCTTC. The encoded protein is CASSAEGVYNEQFF. This chain uses TRBV19 with TRBJ2-1; D is undetermined. This CDR3 has 14 amino acids. The V and J ends lost 5 bases and 3 bases respectively, with 11 bases between them. The germline V gene encodes CDR1 LNHDA and CDR2 SQIVND (reference sequence).

The chain uses TRBV7-9 and TRBJ1-1; 12 nucleotides align to TRBD1. The ends lost 3 bases at V and 13 bases at J; junction bases unmatched: 6. CDR3 length: 13 residues. The germline gives CDR1 SEHNR, CDR2 FQNEAQ (reference sequence). The CDR3 region is CASSLGQGARGFF. Written as DNA, the CDR3 is TGTGCCAGCAGCTTGGGACAGGGGGCGCGAGGTTTCTTT.

On this clone itself: Other nucleotide sequences in the sample specify the same CDR3. The rearrangement joins TRBV30 to TRBJ1-5; 8 nucleotides agree with TRBD1. CDR1 is GTSNPN, CDR2 SVGIG, per germline (reference sequence). V gave up 5 bases and J gave up 0 bases; unmatched junction bases: 3. The CDR3 contains 14 residues. The CDR3 region is CAWGTGGSNQPQHF. CDR3 coding DNA: TGTGCCTGGGGGACAGGCGGTAGCAATCAGCCCCAGCATTTT.

V usage is TRBV11-2 and J usage is TRBJ2-3; the D call may be TRBD1 or TRBD2 (5 bases each). The CDR3 sequence is 16 residues long. V lost 5 bases and J lost 7, with 22 bases in between. CDR1 is SGHAT, CDR2 FQNNGV, per germline. CDR3 protein: CASSTRDAQEGNTQYF. The CDR3 region has the DNA TGTGCCAGCAGCACCCGGGACGCCCAGGAAGGGAATACGCAGTATTTT.

The CDR3 protein is CSGRSGSTYEQYF. CDR3 coding DNA: TGCAGCGGTCGTAGCGGGTCTACCTACGAGCAGTACTTC. The rearrangement joins TRBV29-1 to TRBJ2-7; 7 positions agree with TRBD2. Germline V gene sequence: CDR1 SQVTM, CDR2 ANQGSEA. The CDR3 covers 13 residues. J was trimmed by 2 bases and V by 7 bases; bases with no gene match: 8.